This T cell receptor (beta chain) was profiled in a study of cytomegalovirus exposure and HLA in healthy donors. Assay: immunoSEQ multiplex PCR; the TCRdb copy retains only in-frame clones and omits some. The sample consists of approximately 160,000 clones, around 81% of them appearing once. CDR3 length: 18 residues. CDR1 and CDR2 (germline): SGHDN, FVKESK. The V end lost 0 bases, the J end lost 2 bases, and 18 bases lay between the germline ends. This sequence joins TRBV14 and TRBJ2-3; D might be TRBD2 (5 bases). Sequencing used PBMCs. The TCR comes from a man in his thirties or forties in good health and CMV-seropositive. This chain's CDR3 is CASSQDLGRGSLTDTQYF. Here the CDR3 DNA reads TGTGCCAGCAGCCAAGATCTCGGTCGAGGGAGCCTCACAGATACGCAGTATTTT.